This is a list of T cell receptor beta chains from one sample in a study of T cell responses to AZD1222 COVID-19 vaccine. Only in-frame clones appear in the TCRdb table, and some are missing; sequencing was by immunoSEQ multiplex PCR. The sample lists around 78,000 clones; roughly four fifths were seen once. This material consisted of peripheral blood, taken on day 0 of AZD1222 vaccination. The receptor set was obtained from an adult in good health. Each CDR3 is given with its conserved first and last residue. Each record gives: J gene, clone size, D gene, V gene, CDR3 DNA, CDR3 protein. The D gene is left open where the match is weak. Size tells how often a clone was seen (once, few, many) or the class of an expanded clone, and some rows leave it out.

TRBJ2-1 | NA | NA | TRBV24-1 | TGTGCCACCAGTGAAACGACCACGTCGGAGCAGTTCTTC | CATSETTTSEQFF
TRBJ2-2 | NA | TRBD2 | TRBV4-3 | TGCGCCAGCAGCCCCCCTCGGGGACTAGCGGGAGTTACCGGGGAGCTGTTTTTT | CASSPPRGLAGVTGELFF
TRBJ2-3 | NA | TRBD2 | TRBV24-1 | TGTGCCGCCGGGGGGGCCGGAGATACGCAGTATTTT | CAAGGAGDTQYF
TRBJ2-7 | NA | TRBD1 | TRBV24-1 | TGTGCCACCAGTGATTTGAGAGTTAGGGGGCAAGACAAACACGAGCAGTACTTC | CATSDLRVRGQDKHEQYF
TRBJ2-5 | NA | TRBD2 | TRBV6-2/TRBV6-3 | TGTGCCAGCAGTTACCGACTAGCGGGGGTGCCCGTGGGAGAGACCCAGTACTTC | CASSYRLAGVPVGETQYF
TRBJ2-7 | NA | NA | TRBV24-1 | TGTGCCACCAGTGATTATACAGGTCCCCCGTACGAGCAGTACTTC | CATSDYTGPPYEQYF
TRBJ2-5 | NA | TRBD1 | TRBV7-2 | TGTGCCAGCAGCCAGGGGGTGGAAGAAGAGACCCAGTACTTC | CASSQGVEEETQYF
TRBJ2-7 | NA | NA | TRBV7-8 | TGTGCCAGCAGCTTAGCGCGAGTTCCGAGGGGGGACGAGCAGTACTTC | CASSLARVPRGDEQYF
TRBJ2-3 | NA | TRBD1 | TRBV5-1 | TGCGCCAGCAGCTTGGCTGACAGGGCCGGCACAGATACGCAGTATTTT | CASSLADRAGTDTQYF
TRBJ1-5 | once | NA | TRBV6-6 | TGTGCCAGCAGCCACCTCATAAATCAGCCCCAGCATTTT | CASSHLINQPQHF
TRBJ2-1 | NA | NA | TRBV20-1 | TGCAGTGCTAGTCGTTTGACTGGAAACAATGAGCAGTTCTTC | CSASRLTGNNEQFF
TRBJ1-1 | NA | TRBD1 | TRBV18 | TGTGCCAGCCCTGTCCCGGGACAGAAGAACACTGAAGCTTTCTTT | CASPVPGQKNTEAFF
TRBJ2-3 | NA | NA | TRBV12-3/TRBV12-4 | TGTGCCAGCAGTGGCGGGACACCAGATACGCAGTATTTT | CASSGGTPDTQYF
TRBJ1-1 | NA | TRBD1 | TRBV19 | TGTGCCAGTACCCAGGGGGGGGGTCGGGGCACTGAAGCTTTCTTT | CASTQGGGRGTEAFF
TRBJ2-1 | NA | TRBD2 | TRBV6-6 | TGTGCCAGCAGTACGGGACTAGCGGCCAATGAGCAGTTCTTC | CASSTGLAANEQFF
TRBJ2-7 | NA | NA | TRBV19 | TGTGCCAGTAGTATATCACAGGGTTACGAGCAGTACTTC | CASSISQGYEQYF
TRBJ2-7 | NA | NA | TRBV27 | TGTGCCAGCAGTCCAGGTGTTACCTACGAGCAGTACTTC | CASSPGVTYEQYF
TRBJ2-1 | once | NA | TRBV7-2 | TGTGCCAGCAGCTTAGACCTAACTCGGGGTGAGCAGTTCTTC | CASSLDLTRGEQFF
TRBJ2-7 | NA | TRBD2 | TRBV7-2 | TGTGCCAGCAGCTTAGCGGGAGGGATCTACGAGCAGTACTTC | CASSLAGGIYEQYF
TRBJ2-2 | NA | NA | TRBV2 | TGTGCCAGCAATGGCGGACAGACGAACACCGGGGAGCTGTTTTTT | CASNGGQTNTGELFF
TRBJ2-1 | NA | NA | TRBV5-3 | TGTGCCAGAAGCCGATGTCCCGTCCGGACCAATGAGCAGTTCTTC | CARSRCPVRTNEQFF
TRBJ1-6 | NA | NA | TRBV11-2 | TGTGCCAGCAGCTTAGTTTACAGGGACGATTATTCACCCCTCCACTTT | CASSLVYRDDYSPLHF